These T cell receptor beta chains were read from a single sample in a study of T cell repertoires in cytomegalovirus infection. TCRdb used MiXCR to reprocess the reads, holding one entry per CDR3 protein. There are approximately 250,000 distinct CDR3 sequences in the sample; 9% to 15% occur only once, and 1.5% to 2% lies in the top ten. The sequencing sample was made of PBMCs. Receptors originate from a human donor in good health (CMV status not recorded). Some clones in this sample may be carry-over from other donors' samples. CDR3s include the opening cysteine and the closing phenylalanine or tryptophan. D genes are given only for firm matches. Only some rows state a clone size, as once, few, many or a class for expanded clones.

CASSLNGRAANEQFF	TGTGCCAGCAGCCTAAACGGGAGGGCCGCGAATGAGCAGTTCTTC	-	TRBJ2-1	15	TRBV7-3	TRBD2
CASSEGLGGTDTQYF	TGTGCCAGCAGCGAAGGGTTAGGAGGCACAGATACGCAGTATTTT	many	TRBJ2-3	15	TRBV4-2	-
CASSLGAGDTDTQYF	TGTGCCAGCAGCTTAGGAGCGGGGGACACAGATACGCAGTATTTT	many	TRBJ2-3	15	TRBV7-2	TRBD2
CASSAMTGSGQPQHF	TGTGCCAGCAGCGCGATGACAGGGTCCGGTCAGCCCCAGCATTTT	few	TRBJ1-5	15	TRBV9	TRBD1
CASTPGGTPSLHF	TGTGCCAGCACCCCCGGGGGCACCCCGTCCCTCCACTTT	few	TRBJ1-6	13	TRBV28	-
CASTNAGARRETQYF	TGTGCCAGCACCAACGCGGGGGCTAGGCGGGAGACCCAGTACTTC	many	TRBJ2-5	15	TRBV5-4	-
CSGGQGRSYEQYF	TGCAGCGGGGGACAGGGGAGATCCTACGAGCAGTACTTC	-	TRBJ2-7	13	TRBV29-1	TRBD1
CASSTGQLNTEAFF	TGTGCCAGTAGTACGGGACAGTTAAACACTGAAGCTTTCTTT	many	TRBJ1-1	14	TRBV19	TRBD1
CASSSGTSTTGELFF	TGCGCCAGCAGCTCCGGGACATCGACCACCGGGGAGCTGTTTTTT	-	TRBJ2-2	15	TRBV5-1	-
CSVELVPAPNYGYTF	TGCAGCGTTGAATTGGTGCCGGCCCCAAACTATGGCTACACCTTC	many	TRBJ1-2	15	TRBV29-1	-
CASSPGTNEKLFF	TGCGCCAGCAGTCCAGGAACTAATGAAAAACTGTTTTTT	few	TRBJ1-4	13	TRBV5-1	-
CASIPTGGDYGYTF	TGTGCCAGCATTCCCACAGGGGGGGACTATGGCTACACCTTC	-	TRBJ1-2	14	TRBV12-3/TRBV12-4	TRBD1
CASSSPAGDSPLHF	TGTGCCAGCAGTTCCCCTGCAGGGGATTCACCCCTCCACTTT	many	TRBJ1-6	14	TRBV28	-
CASSFSKVNTEAFF	TGTGCCAGCAGCTTTTCTAAGGTGAACACTGAAGCTTTCTTT	many	TRBJ1-1	14	TRBV7-3	-
CASSWGAVSGANVLTF	TGCGCCAGCAGCTGGGGGGCGGTGTCTGGGGCCAACGTCCTGACTTTC	many	TRBJ2-6	16	TRBV5-1	-
CASSLEQGAYNEQFF	TGTGCCAGCAGCTTAGAACAGGGGGCTTACAATGAGCAGTTCTTC	few	TRBJ2-1	15	TRBV7-6	TRBD1
CASSDRTGGVSYEQYF	TGTGCCAGCAGTGACCGCACAGGGGGGGTGTCCTACGAGCAGTACTTC	once	TRBJ2-7	16	TRBV6-4	-
CASSHRGTSGSSYEQYF	TGTGCCAGCAGTCACCGGGGGACTAGCGGGAGCTCGTACGAGCAGTACTTC	-	TRBJ2-7	17	TRBV6-2/TRBV6-3	TRBD2
CASRPRNKETEAFF	TGTGCCAGCAGACCAAGAAATAAGGAGACTGAAGCTTTCTTT	-	TRBJ1-1	14	TRBV3-1	-
CASRDRGLDEQYF	TGTGCCAGTAGGGACAGGGGTCTCGACGAGCAGTACTTC	many	TRBJ2-7	13	TRBV19	TRBD1
CASRSDRGRGYTF	TGTGCCAGCAGATCCGACAGGGGTCGCGGCTACACCTTC	-	TRBJ1-2	13	TRBV6-1	TRBD1
CSAGQSRGTDTQYF	TGCAGTGCAGGACAGTCGAGGGGCACAGATACGCAGTATTTT	-	TRBJ2-3	14	TRBV20-1	-
CASSARGVTEAFF	TGTGCCAGTAGTGCACGCGGTGTCACTGAAGCTTTCTTT	few	TRBJ1-1	13	TRBV19	-
CSAPDSSYNEQFF	TGCAGTGCCCCGGACAGTTCCTACAATGAGCAGTTCTTC	-	TRBJ2-1	13	TRBV20-1	-
CASSQDRGAPGTQYF	TGTGCCAGCAGCCAGGACAGGGGGGCACCAGGAACCCAGTACTTC	many	TRBJ2-5	15	TRBV7-2	TRBD1
CASDRRSDTGELFF	TGTGCCAGCGACCGGAGATCGGACACCGGGGAGCTGTTTTTT	few	TRBJ2-2	14	TRBV5-6	-
CASSSRTSGNTDTQYF	TGTGCCAGCAGCTCGCGGACTAGCGGAAACACAGATACGCAGTATTTT	few	TRBJ2-3	16	TRBV11-3	TRBD2
CASSLERTGDEKLFF	TGCGCCAGCAGCCTTGAGCGGACAGGGGATGAAAAACTGTTTTTT	few	TRBJ1-4	15	TRBV5-1	TRBD1
CATSDGLGGYTF	TGTGCCACCAGTGACGGTCTTGGGGGCTACACCTTC	-	TRBJ1-2	12	TRBV24-1	-
CASSVRAGHNGYTF	TGTGCCAGCAGCGTGAGGGCTGGACACAATGGCTACACCTTC	many	TRBJ1-2	14	TRBV7-2	-
CSVEVGSGSYEQYF	TGCAGCGTTGAAGTGGGAAGCGGGAGTTACGAGCAGTACTTC	-	TRBJ2-7	14	TRBV29-1	TRBD2
CAISESEQGGTQYF	TGTGCCATCAGTGAGTCTGAACAGGGAGGGACCCAGTACTTC	few	TRBJ2-5	14	TRBV10-3	-
CASSSGQDHETQYF	TGTGCCAGCAGCTCCGGACAGGACCACGAGACCCAGTACTTC	-	TRBJ2-5	14	TRBV5-5	TRBD1
CAISGWDRGRRDTQYF	TGTGCCATCAGTGGCTGGGACAGGGGAAGGAGGGATACGCAGTATTTT	many	TRBJ2-3	16	TRBV10-3	TRBD1
CASSLRDRTYGYTF	TGTGCCAGCAGCTTACGGGACAGGACTTATGGCTACACCTTC	many	TRBJ1-2	14	TRBV7-2	TRBD1
CASSSRVLGETQYF	TGTGCCAGCAGCTCCAGGGTTCTGGGAGAGACCCAGTACTTC	many	TRBJ2-5	14	TRBV5-4	-
CASSLVQVGDGYTF	TGTGCCAGCAGCTTAGTACAGGTTGGAGATGGCTACACCTTC	few	TRBJ1-2	14	TRBV7-9	-
CASSPGTSGRFTGELFF	TGTGCCAGCAGCCCCGGGACTAGCGGGAGGTTCACCGGGGAGCTGTTTTTT	-	TRBJ2-2	17	TRBV7-3	TRBD2
CASSLGGGARNEQFF	TGTGCCAGCAGCTTAGGGGGGGGGGCCCGAAATGAGCAGTTCTTC	many	TRBJ2-1	15	TRBV7-9	-
CASTLRQLDGYTF	TGTGCCAGCACCTTGAGGCAACTCGATGGCTACACCTTC	-	TRBJ1-2	13	TRBV2	-
CSAAATDTQYF	TGCAGCGCTGCGGCCACAGATACGCAGTATTTT	-	TRBJ2-3	11	TRBV29-1	-
CASSLVGRYNEQFF	TGCGCCAGCAGCTTGGTCGGACGGTACAATGAGCAGTTCTTC	-	TRBJ2-1	14	TRBV5-1	-
CASSQGDAAYEQYF	TGCGCCAGCAGCCAAGGGGACGCTGCCTACGAGCAGTACTTC	few	TRBJ2-7	14	TRBV4-3	-
CASSVGGGAYNEQFF	TGTGCCAGCAGCGTAGGAGGGGGGGCATACAATGAGCAGTTCTTC	few	TRBJ2-1	15	TRBV9	-
CASSSPATDTQYF	TGTGCCAGCAGCTCCCCAGCGACAGATACGCAGTATTTT	many	TRBJ2-3	13	TRBV28	-
CASSFGQNSNQPQHF	TGTGCCAGCAGCTTCGGACAGAATAGCAATCAGCCCCAGCATTTT	-	TRBJ1-5	15	TRBV7-2	-
CASSLLLSRADGYTF	TGTGCCAGCAGTTTACTCCTCTCAAGGGCCGATGGCTACACCTTC	many	TRBJ1-2	15	TRBV7-8	-
CASSPSGGTSGWGETQYF	TGTGCCAGCAGCCCTAGTGGCGGGACTAGCGGGTGGGGGGAGACCCAGTACTTC	many	TRBJ2-5	18	TRBV7-2	TRBD2
CASSLRQDNSPLHF	TGTGCCAGCAGCTTACGACAGGATAATTCACCCCTCCACTTT	few	TRBJ1-6	14	TRBV7-3	-
CSAQPPGREGEKLFF	TGCAGTGCTCAACCCCCAGGCAGGGAGGGGGAAAAACTGTTTTTT	-	TRBJ1-4	15	TRBV20-1	-
CANSLRGTSYEQYF	TGTGCCAACAGCTTACGGGGGACCTCCTACGAGCAGTACTTC	-	TRBJ2-7	14	TRBV7-2	-
CATSSKGRIIDEQFF	TGTGCCACCAGTTCCAAGGGACGTATTATCGATGAGCAGTTCTTC	-	TRBJ2-1	15	TRBV24-1	-
CASSSYRNTGELFF	TGTGCCAGCAGCTCTTACAGGAACACCGGGGAGCTGTTTTTT	many	TRBJ2-2	14	TRBV7-2	-
CSARTSGETPQYF	TGCAGTGCTAGGACTAGCGGGGAGACGCCCCAGTACTTC	-	TRBJ2-5	13	TRBV20-1	TRBD2
CASSSRLAGGWEQYF	TGTGCCAGCAGCTCTCGACTAGCGGGAGGCTGGGAGCAGTACTTC	many	TRBJ2-7	15	TRBV7-2	TRBD2
CASSPSTSLGELFF	TGTGCCAGCAGCCCTTCGACCTCCCTGGGGGAGCTGTTTTTT	-	TRBJ2-2	14	TRBV28	-
CAARTGGTEAFF	TGTGCCGCCCGAACGGGAGGGACTGAAGCTTTCTTT	many	TRBJ1-1	12	TRBV28	-